These 32 T cell receptor beta chains were all obtained from the same sample, sequenced in a study of T cells expressing NK-cell markers. TCRdb reprocessed the 5' RACE reads, keeping one entry per CDR3 protein, no DNA. The sample shows roughly 430,000 distinct CDR3 sequences, and more than 7% sits with its ten largest clones. The specimen was blood T cells: a sorted CD56 or NKG2C T cell subset, CD4+ or CD8+ T cells, or bulk PBMC T cells (not recorded which). The origin of the receptors is a woman aged 18 to 75 in good health.

This chain joins TRBV12-3 or TRBV12-4 and TRBJ2-1; TCRdb outputs TRBD1, but without DNA this stays unchecked. The CDR3 sequence is 17 residues long. CDR3 amino acids: CASSLYSGARRNNEQFF.

V usage is TRBV12-3 or TRBV12-4 and J usage is TRBJ1-1. This CDR3 is built from 13 residues. This CDR3 reads CASRTQAGTEAFF.

This chain joins TRBV12-3 or TRBV12-4 and TRBJ2-1; absent DNA, TCRdb's TRBD2 call cannot be checked. The CDR3 consists of 14 residues. The CDR3: CAILAGASYNEQFF.

V gene TRBV5-4 combines with J gene TRBJ2-1; TCRdb names TRBD2, which stays unverified in the absence of DNA. The germline CDR1 and CDR2 sequences are SGHNT and YYREEE (reference sequence). The CDR3 runs to 17 residues. CDR3 region: CASSLGPGLETVGEQFF.

The V call is TRBV28, the J call TRBJ2-7; TCRdb returns TRBD1, unconfirmable since there is no DNA. Germline V CDR1 and CDR2: MDHEN, SYDVKM. The CDR3 is made up of 12 amino acids. The chain's CDR3 is CAGRGNSYEQYF.

The chain couples TRBV6-2 or TRBV6-3 to TRBJ1-2; TCRdb indicates TRBD1, and absent DNA this call remains unverified. Germline loops: CDR1 MNHEY, CDR2 SVGEGT. The CDR3 sequence is 13 residues long. CDR3 region: CASSYLQAYGYTF.

The V call is TRBV5-5, the J call TRBJ2-1. The CDR3 has 16 amino acids. Germline V lookup: CDR1 SGHKS, CDR2 YYEKEE (reference sequence). This chain's CDR3 is CASSLWSGVAYNEQFF.

V usage is TRBV12-3 or TRBV12-4 and J usage is TRBJ2-2. CDR3 length: 13 amino acids. CDR3 protein: CASSSSLTGELFF.

The chain couples TRBV4-3 to TRBJ1-2. Germline values: CDR1 LGHNA, CDR2 YSLEER. This CDR3 region has 15 residues. This CDR3 is CASSQDRRELNGYTF.

V gene TRBV12-3 or TRBV12-4 combines with J gene TRBJ2-2; checking the TCRdb D call of TRBD2 is not possible without DNA. CDR3 length equals 18 residues. Here the CDR3 reads CASRPGRWELAGPGELFF.

The gene calls are TRBV12-3 or TRBV12-4 and TRBJ2-5; TCRdb calls TRBD1, which cannot be checked without DNA. This CDR3 is 13 amino acids long. This CDR3 is CASSLTPRVSQYF.

This chain uses TRBV28 with TRBJ2-1; TCRdb designates TRBD1, a call that cannot be tested without DNA. The CDR3 has 13 amino acids. The germline gives CDR1 MDHEN, CDR2 SYDVKM. CDR3 sequence: CASSKQGNNEQFF.

The chain has TRBV5-5 and TRBJ2-2; absent DNA, TCRdb's TRBD1 call cannot be checked. Germline loops: CDR1 SGHKS, CDR2 YYEKEE (reference sequence). This CDR3 region has 16 residues. CDR3 sequence reads: CASSLYPGAGTGELFF.

The chain links TRBV7-7 to TRBJ2-2; TCRdb selects TRBD1, and the lack of DNA leaves this call unchecked. The CDR3 contains 17 residues. The germline V gene has CDR1 SSHAT and CDR2 FNYEAQ (reference sequence). CDR3 protein: CASSDRNKKGNTGELFF.

The chain joins TRBV23-1 to TRBJ2-1. TRBV23-1 is sorted into the ORF group, with uncertain function. CDR3 length: 17 amino acids. The chain's CDR3 is CASSQSGLGDFYNEQFF.

The chain is built from TRBV12-3 or TRBV12-4 and TRBJ2-7. The CDR3 loop spans 12 amino acids. CDR3 loop: CASSLGSTEQYF.

V is TRBV19 and J is TRBJ1-5. The CDR3 has 13 residues. CDR1 is LNHDA and CDR2 is SQIVND in the germline V gene (reference sequence). The CDR3 loop is CASSRASNQPQHF. The complete variable domain, with remaining parts taken from reference TRBV19 and TRBJ1-5, reads DGGITQSPKYLFRKEGQNVTLSCEQNLNHDAMYWYRQDPGQGLRLIYYSQIVNDFQKGDIAEGYSVSREKKESFPLTVTSAQKNPTAFYLCASSRASNQPQHFGDGTRLSIL.

The genes are TRBV18 and TRBJ2-4. The germline V gene has CDR1 KGHSH and CDR2 LQKENI. This CDR3 spans 13 amino acids. This CDR3 reads CASSPDLGYIQYF.

The rearrangement uses TRBV5-6 and TRBJ1-1; with no DNA, the TCRdb D assignment of TRBD1 cannot be verified. In germline, CDR1 is SGHDT, CDR2 YYEEEE. The length of the CDR3 is 14 residues. CDR3 residues: CASSSPQVSTEAFF.

The chain joins TRBV7-3 to TRBJ2-3; TCRdb returns TRBD2, unconfirmable since there is no DNA. Germline V lookup: CDR1 SGHTA, CDR2 FQGTGA. CDR3 length: 15 amino acids. CDR3 protein: CASTTSGGAADTQYF.

The rearrangement links TRBV5-1 to TRBJ2-1; lacking DNA, the TRBD2 call made by TCRdb goes unchecked. This CDR3 is built from 17 residues. CDR1 is SGHRS and CDR2 is YFSETQ in the germline V gene. CDR3: CASSLPRLAGGDNEQFF.

This sequence joins TRBV5-1 and TRBJ2-7; there is no DNA to check the TCRdb D call of TRBD1. Germline assignment: CDR1 SGHRS and CDR2 YFSETQ. CDR3 size: 15 residues. This CDR3 is CATARGTGPLGEQYF.

The CDR3 is CASSFSSGRPQETQYF. The J gene is TRBJ2-5, the V gene TRBV3-1; the D call of TRBD2 rests on TCRdb alone, since no DNA is present to check it. Germline CDR1 reads LGHDT; CDR2 reads YNNKEL (reference sequence). The CDR3 runs to 16 residues.

The chain links TRBV29-1 to TRBJ2-7; TCRdb's D gene call, TRBD1, goes unchecked for lack of DNA. Per germline, CDR1 SQVTM and CDR2 ANQGSEA. The CDR3 covers 11 residues. CDR3: CSVAVTGEQYF.

The CDR3 sequence is CASRVGEGGTEAFF. The V call is TRBV19, the J call TRBJ1-1. This CDR3 comprises 14 residues. The germline CDR1 and CDR2 sequences are LNHDA and SQIVND (reference sequence). The full variable domain, its missing parts supplied by reference TRBV19 and TRBJ1-1, is DGGITQSPKYLFRKEGQNVTLSCEQNLNHDAMYWYRQDPGQGLRLIYYSQIVNDFQKGDIAEGYSVSREKKESFPLTVTSAQKNPTAFYLCASRVGEGGTEAFFGQGTRLTVV.

The chain employs TRBV2 and TRBJ2-1. Germline values: CDR1 SNHLY, CDR2 FYNNEI. The CDR3 covers 15 residues. The CDR3: CASTKDRGSYNEQFF. Complete variable domain (other parts from reference TRBV2 and TRBJ2-1): EPEVTQTPSHQVTQMGQEVILRCVPISNHLYFYWYRQILGQKVEFLVSFYNNEISEKSEIFDDQFSVERPDGSNFTLKIRSTKLEDSAMYFCASTKDRGSYNEQFFGPGTRLTVL.

The chain carries TRBV7-2 and TRBJ2-7; the TCRdb D gene call, TRBD1, has no DNA to confirm it. Germline assignment: CDR1 SGHTA and CDR2 FQGNSA. The length of the CDR3 is 15 residues. CDR3: CASSQSRDNSYEQYF.

V usage is TRBV12-3 or TRBV12-4 and J usage is TRBJ1-1. CDR3 length: 14 residues. This chain's CDR3 is CASSFAKQKPEAFF.

The chain joins TRBV13 to TRBJ2-1; the TCRdb call, TRBD2, lacks DNA for checking. The CDR3 consists of 14 residues. In germline, CDR1 is PRHDT, CDR2 FYEKMQ (reference sequence). CDR3 protein: CASSLGRGSFEQFF.

The J gene is TRBJ2-3, the V gene TRBV7-9; without DNA, the TCRdb call of TRBD1 cannot be checked. CDR3 length: 15 amino acids. Germline lookup yields CDR1 SEHNR and CDR2 FQNEAQ (reference sequence). The CDR3 protein is CASSSTTTGSDTQYF.

The rearrangement uses TRBV28 and TRBJ2-1; TCRdb's D call of TRBD2 is untestable without DNA. The germline gives CDR1 MDHEN, CDR2 SYDVKM. The CDR3 spans 19 residues. This chain's CDR3 is CASSSPGGRASGTSGEQFF. The entire variable domain, with the rest obtained from reference TRBV28 and TRBJ2-1, is as follows: DVKVTQSSRYLVKRTGEKVFLECVQDMDHENMFWYRQDPGLGLRLIYFSYDVKMKEKGDIPEGYSVSREKKERFSLILESASTNQTSMYLCASSSPGGRASGTSGEQFFGPGTRLTVL.

The chain has TRBV7-2 and TRBJ2-1; TCRdb's D call of TRBD1 is untestable without DNA. CDR1 is SGHTA and CDR2 is FQGNSA in the germline V gene. This CDR3 comprises 15 residues. This CDR3 reads CASSPRTGSYNEQFF.